This paragraph reports one T cell receptor beta chain. Its antigen is not identified. The data were taken from a study of T cells in localized non-small cell lung cancer. The study's findings and limits: Paired adjacent lung recovered a median around 60 of the top 100 tumor clones.

Per germline, CDR1 SGHTA and CDR2 FQGTGA. The CDR3 has 13 amino acids. V lost 5 bases and J 3 bases, leaving 11 bases between the germline ends. Assay: immunoSEQ multiplex PCR; the TCRdb copy retains only in-frame clones and omits some. The sample holds roughly 30,000 clones, 70% to 90% seen once. The chain employs TRBV7-3 and TRBJ2-7; D not certain. This receptor was taken from a female donor over 55 with stage I lung adenocarcinoma. The sequences come from peripheral blood, collected before any cancer treatment. CDR3 sequence reads: CASSPFGSYEQYF. The CDR3 coding sequence is TGTGCCAGCAGCCCCTTTGGTAGCTACGAGCAGTACTTC.